Described below is a single T cell receptor beta chain sequence and its context. This receptor's antigen is unknown. Base quality data are lacking; no much larger clone is found one base away. This record belongs to a study of a mutant IDH1 vaccine in newly diagnosed glioma (dated by TCRdb to the early 2020s). Turning to the overall study: Patients were given eight vaccinations, in weeks 1, 3, 5, 7, 11, 15, 19 and 23, which matched visits V03 through V10. Longitudinal TCRB deep sequencing was performed for about 25 treated patients wherever samples were available for exploratory analyses. Of the approximately 35 treated patients, approximately 62% were male and about 40% were female, and the mean age was roughly 40 years. Before enrollment, most patients had been given radiochemotherapy with temozolomide as standard therapy, while the rest had received either radiotherapy alone or temozolomide alone. Peripheral blood samples were drawn at six visits, namely V03 (baseline), V05, V07, V10, V12 and V13. In the chemotherapy-containing groups, vaccination started alongside temozolomide cycles, whereas in patients who had radiotherapy alone it started 4-6 weeks after radiotherapy.

The CDR3, from cysteine to phenylalanine, totals 17 residues. Only the CDR3 DNA stays, 51 bases, in frame from base 1. The junction carries 13 bases between V and J, which are trimmed by 0 bases and 0 bases respectively. Based on the germline V gene, the CDR1 and CDR2 sequences are SGHRS and YFSETQ. The paper as a whole reports these results and caveats: PBMC samples for TCRB deep sequencing were selected based on availability. According to the authors, sample limitations meant that analyses of patient blood samples could not be reproduced. Pseudoprogression appeared unrelated to alterations in the top peripheral T cell clonotypes detected by TCRB sequencing. Vaccine-induced immune responses across multiple MHC alleles were detected in approximately 93% of patients.

The method behind the library was the immunoSEQ multiplex PCR assay. Rearranged TCR beta chain sequences were amplified using the hsTCRB Kit according to the manufacturer's protocol. An Illumina MiSeq was used to sequence the TCRB libraries. The published analysis was carried out like this. Demultiplexing, trimming and gene mapping were performed with the kit vendor's proprietary platform. Not all clones reach the TCRdb copy of this immuneACCESS table, which keeps in-frame sequences only. Checked studies attribute under half of the gap to unresolved V genes and leave the rest unexplained. That table furnishes V, J and clone size, whereas the DNA furnished D and trimming. This sample gives approximately 76,000 clones in total; 91% of them show up just once. In total, the top ten clones hold approximately 0.58% of the sample. Taken with the paper, the label for time point translates to: week 5, during vaccination. Each vaccine dose, consisting of 300 ug of a 20-mer mutant IDH1 peptide in Montanide, was administered subcutaneously with topical imiquimod. The donors had newly diagnosed IDH1-mutant astrocytomas of WHO grade 3 or 4 that showed loss of nuclear ATRX. The samples were drawn from NOA16, a multicentre, single-arm, open-label phase I trial in Germany that tested a mutant IDH1 peptide vaccine in humans for the first time. Genomic DNA for TCRB sequencing was extracted from EDTA blood using the DNeasy Blood and Tissue Kit.

Specimen: PBMCs, collected from a glioma patient whose treatment included an IDH1 peptide vaccine. The receptor chain draws on TRBV5-1 and TRBJ1-3, with the D gene too uncertain to name. The clonotype originates from a woman in her forties or fifties with glioma. The CDR3 reads CASSLEARTSSGNTIYF. The sequenced DNA: TGCGCCAGCAGCTTGGAGGCCCGGACCTCCTCTGGAAACACCATATATTTT.